The clone carrying this TCR beta chain appeared a few times. The antigen remains undetermined. The study reverse transcribed the entire isolated RNA, so it sequenced expressed TCRB transcripts. Around 3.57 million reads was the average for naive, central memory and regulatory T cell samples. Measured with immunoSEQ multiplex PCR; TCRdb has only the in-frame clones, and not every one. Of approximately 400,000 clones detected, roughly 16% appear once; the ten largest clones hold 0.019%. This entry is derived from a study of beta chain features in type 1 diabetes. Study outcomes and limitations: TCRB repertoires of naive, central memory and Treg cells appeared more similar among patients than among healthy donors. Amplification by PCR could prefer shorter templates, with the same effect in patients and controls.

Germline values: CDR1 GTSNPN, CDR2 SVGIG (reference sequence). CDR3 length: 14 residues. V shed 2 bases, J shed 2 bases, and the junction held 3 bases outside the gene matches. V usage is TRBV30 and J usage is TRBJ1-5; 7 nucleotides line up with TRBD1. The receptor's source is a woman under 30 in good health. The sequenced sample consisted of naive CD4+ T cells from blood. The CDR3 DNA sequence: TGTGCCTGGAGTCGAGGACAGGGCAATCAGCCCCAGCATTTT. Translating gives CAWSRGQGNQPQHF.